This TCR beta chain is drawn from a study of blood T cell repertoires in COVID-19. Study-level background: Italy, Spain and the United States were the sources of the convalescent and acute COVID-19 samples. The cDNA or gDNA used as material had been derived from T cells, B-cell-depleted T cells, or PBMCs.

Trimming removed 3 bases at V and 1 base at J, with 13 bases between. CDR3 length: 16 residues. CDR1 and CDR2 from the germline V gene are KGHSH and LQKENI. Per the original data handling: For nucleated cells, counts were estimated from reference gene primer amplification. Assay used: immunoSEQ multiplex PCR; TCRdb lists only in-frame clones, some missing. D and trimming come from the DNA, and the V and J calls and clone size come from that table. The sample includes fewer than 200,000 clones, approximately 84% of them seen just once. The chain links TRBV18 to TRBJ1-5; no clear D. This clonotype was sampled from a middle-aged man who had recovered from COVID-19. The sample was peripheral blood. CDR3 bases: TGTGCCAGCTCACCCCCCGGAGTTGTGAGCAATCAGCCCCAGCATTTT. Protein sequence: CASSPPGVVSNQPQHF.